This T cell receptor (beta chain) was identified in a study of blood T cell repertoires in COVID-19. In the study's own analysis: For nucleated cells, counts were estimated from reference gene primer amplification. TCRdb's table, derived via immunoSEQ multiplex PCR, lists solely in-frame clones and lacks some. The DNA was the basis for D and trimming; V, J and clone size are from that table. The table has 70,000 to 80,000 clones, roughly nine tenths seen once. The sequenced sample consisted of peripheral blood. The clonotype was recovered from a woman in her fifties or sixties with acute or convalescent COVID-19.

The CDR3 DNA follows: TGTGCCATCAGTGACGGGGCGGGATTCTACGAGCAGTACTTC. Translated, it gives CAISDGAGFYEQYF. J is TRBJ2-7 and V is TRBV10-3; D is perhaps TRBD2 (6 bases). The CDR3 is made up of 14 amino acids. Per germline, CDR1 ENHRY and CDR2 SYGVKD. V was pared by 3 bases and J by 3 bases, with 12 bases between.